A single sample gave rise to the 25 T cell receptor beta chains below, sequenced in a study of T cell changes during pregnancy in multiple sclerosis. TCRdb's table, derived via immunoSEQ multiplex PCR, lists solely in-frame clones and lacks some. The sample consists of some 46,000 clones, roughly nine tenths of them appearing once. This sample comprised CD4+ T cells from peripheral blood mononuclear cells, obtained after pregnancy. The receptors come from a female donor with multiple sclerosis, enrolled in a pregnancy study.

The chain has TRBV2 and TRBJ1-5; D possibly corresponds to TRBD1 (6 bases). This CDR3 is 15 amino acids long. V was pared by 5 bases and J by 4 bases, with 15 bases between. CDR1 SNHLY and CDR2 FYNNEI come from the germline V gene. The CDR3 region is CASSLGTPKNQPQHF. In DNA form, the CDR3 reads TGTGCCAGCAGTCTCGGGACACCCAAGAATCAGCCCCAGCATTTT.

The V call is TRBV27, the J call TRBJ2-2; maybe TRBD1 (5 bases). Germline V gives CDR1 MNHEY, CDR2 SMNVEV (reference sequence). V lost 1 base and J 7 bases, leaving 16 bases between the germline ends. This CDR3 is 16 amino acids long. CDR3 nucleotides: TGTGCCAGCAGTTTATTAGCAGGGTTGGTTGGCGGGGAGCTGTTTTTT. Translating gives CASSLLAGLVGGELFF.

The V call is TRBV7-9, the J call TRBJ2-7, with D unclear. The CDR3 totals 12 residues. CDR1 is SEHNR and CDR2 is FQNEAQ in the germline V gene (reference sequence). Trimming left V 5 bases short and J 4 bases short, with 9 bases between. The DNA for the CDR3 is TGTGCCAGCAGCCAACAGTGGTACGAGCAGTACTTC. Translation: CASSQQWYEQYF.

The chain recombines TRBV13 with TRBJ2-2; 12 bases map to TRBD2. The CDR3 contains 18 residues. Germline trimming cut 4 bases from V and 5 bases from J; bases unmatched to any gene: 11. From germline, CDR1 is PRHDT and CDR2 FYEKMQ (reference sequence). CDR3 region: CASSSSVLAGGETGELFF. The DNA for the CDR3 is TGTGCCAGCAGCTCCTCGGTACTAGCGGGAGGTGAAACCGGGGAGCTGTTTTTT.

The V call is TRBV28, the J call TRBJ1-1; no firm D call. V dropped 9 bases and J dropped 6 bases, with 11 bases sitting between them. From germline, CDR1 is MDHEN and CDR2 SYDVKM. CDR3 length: 11 residues. The CDR3 sequence: CASPRGSEAFF. CDR3 coding DNA: TGTGCCAGTCCGCGGGGATCTGAAGCTTTCTTT.

This clone was seen just once. This sequence joins TRBV5-1 and TRBJ2-5, with TRBD2 identical over 16 bases. The CDR3 is made up of 18 amino acids. CDR1 is SGHRS, CDR2 YFSETQ, per germline. Unmatched junction bases numbered 10, after V lost 4 bases and J lost 4 bases. The CDR3 loop is CASSEGTSGRAVLETQYF. The CDR3 DNA follows: TGCGCCAGCAGCGAGGGGACTAGCGGGAGGGCCGTCTTAGAGACCCAGTACTTC. The complete variable domain, with remaining parts taken from reference TRBV5-1 and TRBJ2-5, reads KAGVTQTPRYLIKTRGQQVTLSCSPISGHRSVSWYQQTPGQGLQFLFEYFSETQRNKGNFPGRFSGRQFSNSRSEMNVSTLELGDSALYLCASSEGTSGRAVLETQYFGPGTRLLVL.

The chain employs TRBV6-6 and TRBJ2-1, with D perhaps matching TRBD1 (7 bases). This CDR3 region has 16 residues. The V gene's germline CDR1 is MNHNY and CDR2 SVGAGI (reference sequence). V gave up 6 bases and J gave up 7 bases, with 22 bases separating them. The chain's CDR3 is CASSPSLQGRLNEQFF. The CDR3 DNA is TGTGCCAGCAGCCCCTCCTTACAGGGGAGGTTGAATGAGCAGTTCTTC.

The rearrangement uses TRBV7-7 and TRBJ2-1; 9 nucleotides line up with TRBD2. Germline V lookup: CDR1 SSHAT, CDR2 FNYEAQ (reference sequence). J lost 8 bases, V lost 5 bases, and 10 bases had no gene match. The CDR3 is made up of 15 amino acids. CDR3 sequence (DNA): TGTGCCAGCAGCCGCGATTGGGCGGGAGGGCATGAGCAGTTCTTC. This translates into CASSRDWAGGHEQFF.

The V and J genes are TRBV5-1 and TRBJ2-1, with TRBD2 identical over 7 bases. The ends lost 2 bases at V and 0 bases at J; junction bases unmatched: 2. The germline V gene encodes CDR1 SGHRS and CDR2 YFSETQ. CDR3 length: 15 amino acids. In nucleotides, the CDR3 is TGCGCCAGCAGCTTACTAGCGAGCTCCTACAATGAGCAGTTCTTC. It yields the protein CASSLLASSYNEQFF.

The gene calls are TRBV11-2 and TRBJ2-1, with D perhaps TRBD1 (5 bases). The CDR3 is made up of 14 amino acids. V gave up 2 bases and J gave up 3 bases, with 8 bases separating them. Germline V lookup: CDR1 SGHAT, CDR2 FQNNGV. The CDR3 reads CASSLLQVYNEQFF. Here the CDR3 DNA reads TGTGCCAGCAGCTTATTACAGGTCTACAATGAGCAGTTCTTC.

The chain links TRBV5-1 to TRBJ1-5, with D possibly being TRBD1 (5 bases). The germline V and J ends were trimmed by 4 bases and 0 bases, with 20 bases remaining between them. The CDR3 has 18 residues. Germline CDR1 reads SGHRS; CDR2 reads YFSETQ. CDR3 nucleotide sequence: TGCGCCAGCAGCCGCAGACCCAGGGAAGGGCGTAGCAATCAGCCCCAGCATTTT. Translating gives CASSRRPREGRSNQPQHF.

This sequence joins TRBV6-6 and TRBJ1-2; 7 nucleotides agree with TRBD1. Germline values: CDR1 MNHNY, CDR2 SVGAGI (reference sequence). The junction had 6 bases not matched to a gene; V was cut back by 6 bases and J by 5 bases. The CDR3 sequence is 13 residues long. This chain's CDR3 is CASSLGQVYGYTF. The CDR3 nucleotides read TGTGCCAGCAGCCTTGGACAGGTTTATGGCTACACCTTC.

V is TRBV7-3 and J is TRBJ2-1, with D possibly matching TRBD2 (5 bases). The length of the CDR3 is 15 residues. Germline assignment: CDR1 SGHTA and CDR2 FQGTGA. Between the trimmed V and J ends, which lost 3 bases and 1 base, there was a span of 10 bases. CDR3 sequence reads: CASSLSGASYNEQFF. Written as DNA, the CDR3 is TGTGCCAGCAGCTTGAGCGGAGCTTCCTACAATGAGCAGTTCTTC.

The genes are TRBV27 and TRBJ2-1; 8 bases are shared with TRBD2. Trimming at V came to 2 bases and at J to 5 bases, leaving 8 bases not matched to a gene. CDR3 length equals 16 residues. CDR1 and CDR2 from the germline V gene are MNHEY and SMNVEV (reference sequence). DNA of the CDR3: TGTGCCAGCAGTTTAAGAAGCGGGAGCAACAACAATGAGCAGTTCTTC. This sequence encodes CASSLRSGSNNNEQFF.

The chain combines TRBV18 with TRBJ2-7, with 8 bases identical to TRBD1. Germline CDR1 reads KGHSH; CDR2 reads LQKENI. This CDR3 is 15 amino acids long. J gave up 6 bases and V 2 bases, and 9 bases lay outside the gene matches. The CDR3 DNA sequence: TGTGCCAGCTCACCAGGGACAGGCAAAGCGGGCGAGCAGTACTTC. Protein: CASSPGTGKAGEQYF.

The chain recombines TRBV30 with TRBJ1-1; the match to TRBD1 covers 7 bases. V shed 4 bases, J shed 0 bases, and the junction held 11 bases outside the gene matches. There are 16 residues in the CDR3. Germline-derived CDR1 and CDR2 are GTSNPN and SVGIG (reference sequence). For the CDR3, the DNA is TGTGCCTGGAAGCAACAGGGGACTGGGATGAACACTGAAGCTTTCTTT. Translating it yields CAWKQQGTGMNTEAFF.

The chain is built from TRBV7-9 and TRBJ2-7; 7 bases line up with TRBD2. The trim removed 5 bases at V and 4 bases at J, leaving 8 bases unmatched. Germline-derived CDR1 and CDR2 are SEHNR and FQNEAQ (reference sequence). This CDR3 region has 14 residues. CDR3 amino acids: CASSEQRGFYEQYF. The CDR3 nucleotides are TGTGCCAGCAGCGAACAGCGGGGCTTTTACGAGCAGTACTTC.

V and J are TRBV18 and TRBJ2-5; possible D gene TRBD1, 5 bases. CDR1 and CDR2 from the germline V gene are KGHSH and LQKENI. V was pared by 1 base and J by 1 base, with 10 bases between. The CDR3 is 15 amino acids. Written as DNA, the CDR3 is TGTGCCAGCTCACCACAGACAGAACCCCAAGAGACCCAGTACTTC. Amino acid sequence: CASSPQTEPQETQYF.

The CDR3 sequence is CASSVAQGRNEQFF. The DNA for the CDR3 is TGTGCCAGCAGCGTAGCCCAGGGGCGGAATGAGCAGTTCTTC. The chain joins TRBV9 to TRBJ2-1; possible D gene TRBD1, 6 bases. The CDR3 covers 14 residues. Trimming took off 0 bases at V and 7 bases at J, with 11 bases between the two ends. Germline CDR1 is SGDLS and CDR2 is YYNGEE.

CDR3 in DNA: TGCGCCAGCAGCTTAGGGACAGTAGAGACCCAGTACTTC. Translating gives CASSLGTVETQYF. This rearrangement joins TRBV5-1 to TRBJ2-5; 7 bases line up with TRBD1. In germline, CDR1 is SGHRS, CDR2 YFSETQ. V shed 2 bases and J 4 bases; nucleotides not matched to a gene: 2. The CDR3 consists of 13 residues.

This chain uses TRBV5-1 with TRBJ2-7; the match to TRBD2 covers 7 bases. V shed 2 bases and J 0 bases; nucleotides not matched to a gene: 5. The CDR3 has 15 residues. Germline V lookup: CDR1 SGHRS, CDR2 YFSETQ. CDR3 sequence (DNA): TGCGCCAGCAGCTTAAATAGCGGGCGCTCCTACGAGCAGTACTTC. This encodes CASSLNSGRSYEQYF.

The chain employs TRBV18 and TRBJ2-1, with 11 bases fitting TRBD2. V lost 4 bases, J lost 7 bases, and 15 bases stayed unmatched. The CDR3 extends over 18 amino acids. Per the germline V gene, CDR1 is KGHSH and CDR2 is LQKENI. The CDR3 reads CASSLLGSGRASWNEQFF. DNA of the CDR3: TGTGCCAGCTCACTCCTCGGTAGCGGGAGGGCTTCTTGGAATGAGCAGTTCTTC.

CDR3 bases: TGTGCCAGTAGTATGAGCGGGCACTATGGCTACACCTTC. This translates into CASSMSGHYGYTF. The chain links TRBV19 to TRBJ1-2; no clear D gene. The germline gives CDR1 LNHDA, CDR2 SQIVND (reference sequence). Trimming cost V 3 bases and J 3 bases, with 8 bases left between them. This CDR3 comprises 13 residues. Supplemented by reference TRBV19 and TRBJ1-2, the full variable domain reads DGGITQSPKYLFRKEGQNVTLSCEQNLNHDAMYWYRQDPGQGLRLIYYSQIVNDFQKGDIAEGYSVSREKKESFPLTVTSAQKNPTAFYLCASSMSGHYGYTFGSGTRLTVV.

The sample holds one count of this clone. V is TRBV25-1 and J is TRBJ2-2, with D unresolved. Between the trimmed V and J ends, which lost 3 bases and 1 base, there was a span of 6 bases. Per germline, CDR1 MGHDK and CDR2 SYGVNS. CDR3 length: 14 residues. In DNA, the CDR3 is TGTGCCAGCAGTGAGTCGGTGAACACCGGGGAGCTGTTTTTT. Amino acids: CASSESVNTGELFF.

The V call is TRBV7-6, the J call TRBJ1-4; 11 bases are shared with TRBD1. The junction had 19 bases not matched to a gene; V was cut back by 5 bases and J by 8 bases. The CDR3 loop spans 19 amino acids. Germline-derived CDR1 and CDR2 are SGHVS and FNYEAQ. The CDR3 nucleotides read TGTGCCAGCAGCCCTGTCAAGTGGGGACAGGGGGGAGTATACGAAAAACTGTTTTTT. It yields the protein CASSPVKWGQGGVYEKLFF.